This T cell receptor beta chain derives from a study of T cells in Graves' hyperthyroidism and ophthalmopathy. The V gene's germline CDR1 is SQVTM and CDR2 ANQGSEA. The CDR3 sequence is 13 residues long. J gave up 4 bases and V 7 bases, and 6 bases lay outside the gene matches. This clonotype appeared a few times. Fresh peripheral blood, about 9.6 ml, yielded the PBMCs. TCR beta CDR3 region amplification was performed from RNA transcripts. HTBI primers were used for first-round RT-PCR of the TCR CDR3. In TCRdb, the multiplex PCR reads were re-called with MiXCR into one record per CDR3 protein. The sample lists 350,000 to 450,000 distinct CDR3 sequences, around an eighth seen once, with around 30% in the top ten.

This chain connects TRBV29-1 to TRBJ2-2; 7 bases map to TRBD1. Specimen: blood. This clonotype was obtained from a middle-aged man with Graves' ophthalmopathy. Here the CDR3 DNA reads TGCAGCGGTCGACAGGGTGGCACCGGGGAGCTGTTTTTT. It translates to CSGRQGGTGELFF.